Given below is one TCR beta chain in context. No antigen is known for it. Base qualities are not recorded, but no much larger clone differs from it by a single base. The data were obtained in a study of blood T cell repertoires in COVID-19 (dated by TCRdb to between 2020 and 2021). Notes on the research overall: Samples covering the acute and convalescent phases of COVID-19 were provided by collaborators in the United States, Italy and Spain. The material from the prospective study consisted of cDNA or gDNA derived from T cells, B-cell-depleted T cells, or PBMCs. Deeply sampled blood TCRbeta repertoires from subjects exposed to, actively infected with, or recovered from COVID-19 were included in the dataset. The repertoires were released in a freely available public database meant as a resource for research on the immune response to SARS-CoV-2. The samples were drawn from the first 160 participants of the ongoing ImmuneRACE study and from under 1,500 subjects provided by 6 global collaborators. A de-identified subject ID, COVID-19 status, age in years and sex were almost always included in the sample metadata. Where available, HLA class I and class II types were taken from metadata supplied by the sample provider and were not determined by assay-based typing.

CDR1 and CDR2, looked up from the germline V gene, are KGHSH and LQKENI. Cut back by 0 bases and 5 bases, the V and J ends lie 10 bases apart. The CDR3, cysteine through phenylalanine, is 14 amino acids long. CDR3 DNA is the only sequence kept; it has 42 bases, read in frame from the first base. The investigation overall reported the following: The amount of clinical and demographic metadata varied by source and participant and was provided uncurated.

TCRbeta CDR3 regions were amplified from genomic DNA by means of the immunoSEQ Assay, a bias-controlled multiplex PCR. As for the original processing: The number of nucleated cells in each sample was estimated from the amplification of reference gene primers within the assay. To quantify the absolute abundance of each unique TCRbeta CDR3 rearrangement, sequence reads were collapsed and filtered. Productive Simpson clonality was computed per sample as the square root of Simpson's diversity index over productive rearrangements. TCRdb obtained this table from immuneACCESS and retained in-frame rearrangements with V and J assigned. These tables miss some clones; where compared with another copy, unresolved V genes account for less than half of the shortfall, and the remainder is unexplained. The DNA was the basis for D and trimming; V, J and clone size are from that table. The sample data list 150,000 to 200,000 clones, and about nine tenths of these were observed just once. The ten largest account for less than 2% of the sample.

A second Seattle source provided samples from volunteer blood donors who had recovered from COVID-19. The collaborating institutions used their own protocols to collect whole blood in K2EDTA tubes. Collaborator samples were shipped for TCRbeta analysis as frozen whole blood, isolated PBMCs, or DNA extracted from either sample type. This clonotype originated in a young man who had recovered from COVID-19. Material for sequencing was peripheral blood. The sequence is built from TRBV18 and TRBJ1-1, with the D gene not clear enough to name. The DNA sequence is as follows: TGTGCCAGCTCACCACCTGTCAGGCAGACTGAAGCTTTCTTT. Its protein product is CASSPPVRQTEAFF.